This T cell receptor beta chain is drawn from a study of T cell repertoires in ileal Crohn's disease. About the study: Median disease duration was about 8.2 years; 35% smoked at surgery. Operated complications were stricturing disease (around 61%) and penetrating disease (about 40%).

As for this clone: Its target is unknown.

In germline, CDR1 is SGHVS, CDR2 FQNEAQ. Trimming removed 2 bases from V and 3 bases from J, with 8 bases in between. The CDR3 runs 13 residues. Findings of the study overall: Mucosal expansions were suggested to be mainly CD8 T cells. Clonality above 26.8% at surgery always came with endoscopic recurrence.

Repertoires were generated with immunoSEQ multiplex PCR, while TCRdb's copy carries only in-frame clones and drops some. Of some 5,100 clones in the sample, approximately 85% were seen once. Specimen: ileal tissue. This clonotype was obtained from an adult with Crohn's disease. J is TRBJ2-7 and V is TRBV7-8; possibly TRBD1 or TRBD2 for D (5 bases each). CDR3 DNA sequence: TGTGCCAGCAGCTTACGGGGACGCTACGAGCAGTACTTC. Encoded protein: CASSLRGRYEQYF.